This passage covers 5 T cell receptor beta chains from one sample sequenced in a study of cytomegalovirus exposure and HLA in healthy donors (dated by TCRdb to about 2017). The library was built by means of the immunoSEQ multiplex PCR assay. The multiplex PCR relied on a mix of 60 forward primers for TCR Vbeta segments and 13 reverse primers for TCR Jbeta segments. TCRdb obtained this table from immuneACCESS and retained in-frame rearrangements with V and J assigned. These tables miss some clones; where compared with another copy, unresolved V genes account for less than half of the shortfall, and the remainder is unexplained. The sample table records around 200,000 clones; around nine tenths of these occur just once. The ten largest clones represent roughly 0.34% of the sample. The sample consisted of PBMCs. Source of these receptors: a woman in her twenties or thirties in good health and CMV-seronegative.

This chain links TRBV27 with TRBJ1-1; 7 bases align to TRBD1. V trimming: 4 bases; J trimming: 5 bases; junction bases outside the gene matches: 4. The germline V gene encodes CDR1 MNHEY and CDR2 SMNVEV (reference sequence). The CDR3 runs to 13 residues. The CDR3, as DNA: TGTGCCAGCAGTTGGGACAGCGGGACTGAAGCTTTCTTT. Encoded protein: CASSWDSGTEAFF.

The chain employs TRBV7-6 and TRBJ2-5; D remains unclear. The CDR3 runs to 14 residues. Trimming removed 1 base from V and 1 base from J, with 7 bases in between. CDR1 and CDR2 from the germline V gene are SGHVS and FNYEAQ. The CDR3 DNA reads TGTGCCAGCAGCTTAGGAGGCTTCCAAGAGACCCAGTACTTC. Residues: CASSLGGFQETQYF.

The CDR3, as DNA: TGTGCCAGCAGCACCCGGGGGGGGGCTCGTGGGGAGCAGTACTTC. It is translated as CASSTRGGARGEQYF. The chain is built from TRBV28 and TRBJ2-7; TRBD2 matches at 8 bases. The CDR3 is 15 amino acids. The V and J ends lost 6 bases and 7 bases, in that order; junction bases with no gene match: 14. In germline, CDR1 is MDHEN, CDR2 SYDVKM.

The chain uses TRBV5-1 and TRBJ2-1; 8 bases map to TRBD2. Germline CDR1 and CDR2: SGHRS and YFSETQ. The trim removed 3 bases at V and 3 bases at J, leaving 5 bases unmatched. This CDR3 contains 15 residues. In nucleotides, the CDR3 is TGCGCCAGCAGCTCGGCCAGCGGGGGCTACAATGAGCAGTTCTTC. Amino acids: CASSSASGGYNEQFF.

The chain links TRBV5-1 to TRBJ2-7; D not certain. In germline, CDR1 is SGHRS, CDR2 YFSETQ. The CDR3 has 14 residues. V was clipped by 0 bases and J by 5 bases, with 12 bases between them. The chain's CDR3 is CASSLAQFNDEQYF. The CDR3 region has the DNA TGCGCCAGCAGCTTGGCACAGTTTAATGACGAGCAGTACTTC. Variable domain in full (rest from reference TRBV5-1 and TRBJ2-7): KAGVTQTPRYLIKTRGQQVTLSCSPISGHRSVSWYQQTPGQGLQFLFEYFSETQRNKGNFPGRFSGRQFSNSRSEMNVSTLELGDSALYLCASSLAQFNDEQYFGPGTRLTVT.